Listed here are 11 T cell receptor beta chains from one sample, sequenced in a study of shared clonotypes between healthy human individuals. The naive CD8 subset, CD45RO-negative cells positively selected for CCR7, excluded terminally differentiated effector memory CD45RA+ cells. Repertoires were generated with immunoSEQ multiplex PCR, while TCRdb's copy carries only in-frame clones and drops some. The repertoire has over 2,000,000 clones, approximately 92% of them found once; the top ten carry under 2%. The sample consisted of naive CD8+ T cells from PBMCs. The receptors were gathered from a man aged 18-30 years in good health. Some clones in this sample may be carry-over from other donors' samples.

This sequence joins TRBV4-1 and TRBJ2-2, with D possibly being TRBD1 or TRBD2 (5 bases each). Germline loops: CDR1 MGHRA, CDR2 YSYEKL. Trimming stripped 6 bases from V and 8 bases from J, with 13 bases between. The CDR3 is 13 amino acids. In DNA form, the CDR3 reads TGCGCCAGCAGAGGTGAGGGGTTTGGGGAGCTGTTTTTT. Residues: CASRGEGFGELFF.

The V gene is TRBV29-1, the J gene TRBJ2-7, with D maybe TRBD1 (7 bases). This CDR3 has 14 residues. In germline, CDR1 is SQVTM, CDR2 ANQGSEA. The V gene lost 6 bases and the J gene lost 4 bases, with 19 bases spanning the gap. CDR3 DNA: TGCAGCGTATCAGGGGGGACCTCTAGTTACGAGCAGTACTTC. This translates into CSVSGGTSSYEQYF.

The rearrangement uses TRBV4-2 and TRBJ2-3; 7 bases are a match to TRBD2. The CDR3 runs to 15 residues. V shed 1 base and J 5 bases; nucleotides not matched to a gene: 6. Per germline, CDR1 LGHNA and CDR2 YNFKEQ. DNA for the CDR3: TGTGCCAGCAGCCAAGCTGCGGGAGTAAGAGATACGCAGTATTTT. It yields the protein CASSQAAGVRDTQYF.

The chain couples TRBV27 to TRBJ1-1, with TRBD1 identical over 10 bases. This CDR3 has 15 amino acids. CDR1 and CDR2 from the germline V gene are MNHEY and SMNVEV (reference sequence). V was clipped by 1 base and J by 5 bases; unmatched bases: 4. CDR3 nucleotides: TGTGCCAGCAGTTTATGGTGGACAGGGGGGACTGAAGCTTTCTTT. This gives the protein CASSLWWTGGTEAFF.

The chain carries TRBV2 and TRBJ1-5; perhaps TRBD1 as D (5 bases). Trimming removed 0 bases from V and 2 bases from J, with 11 bases in between. The CDR3 contains 16 residues. The V gene's germline CDR1 is SNHLY and CDR2 FYNNEI. Here the CDR3 DNA reads TGTGCCAGCAGTGAAGCGTGGGGGGGTGGCAATCAGCCCCAGCATTTT. It encodes CASSEAWGGGNQPQHF. The full variable domain, completed using reference TRBV2 and TRBJ1-5, is EPEVTQTPSHQVTQMGQEVILRCVPISNHLYFYWYRQILGQKVEFLVSFYNNEISEKSEIFDDQFSVERPDGSNFTLKIRSTKLEDSAMYFCASSEAWGGGNQPQHFGDGTRLSIL.

The chain employs TRBV6-5 and TRBJ2-5, with D unclear. The germline gives CDR1 MNHEY, CDR2 SVGAGI. The V end was cut by 0 bases, the J end by 4 bases, with 6 bases between. This CDR3 has 13 amino acids. The CDR3 sequence: CASSYSAAETQYF. DNA of the CDR3: TGTGCCAGCAGTTACTCGGCGGCAGAGACCCAGTACTTC.

Written as DNA, the CDR3 is TGTGCCAGCAGCTTCCGCCCCACTAGCGGGAGCGACACCGGGGAGCTGTTTTTT. It translates to CASSFRPTSGSDTGELFF. The V and J genes are TRBV7-6 and TRBJ2-2; the match to TRBD2 covers 11 bases. The ends lost 3 bases at V and 3 bases at J; junction bases unmatched: 9. The V gene's germline CDR1 is SGHVS and CDR2 FNYEAQ. The length of the CDR3 is 18 residues. Supplemented by reference TRBV7-6 and TRBJ2-2, the full variable domain reads GAGVSQSPRYKVTKRGQDVALRCDPISGHVSLYWYRQALGQGPEFLTYFNYEAQQDKSGLPNDRFSAERPEGSISTLTIQRTEQRDSAMYRCASSFRPTSGSDTGELFFGEGSRLTVL.

The V call is TRBV9, the J call TRBJ1-2; a possible D gene is TRBD1 (6 bases). Germline assignment: CDR1 SGDLS and CDR2 YYNGEE. V gave up 6 bases and J gave up 4 bases, with 13 bases separating them. This CDR3 is built from 13 residues. The CDR3 region has the DNA TGTGCCAGCACCTCGGGGGGCTCCTATGGCTACACCTTC. Translation: CASTSGGSYGYTF.

This chain uses TRBV28 with TRBJ2-1, with D perhaps TRBD1 (6 bases). V was clipped by 11 bases and J by 1 base, with 15 bases between them. CDR1 is MDHEN, CDR2 SYDVKM, per germline. This CDR3 has 14 amino acids. DNA of the CDR3: TGTGCCGCCGCCCGGGACACTTCCTACAATGAGCAGTTCTTC. Encoded protein: CAAARDTSYNEQFF. Full variable domain (remainder filled in from reference TRBV28 and TRBJ2-1): DVKVTQSSRYLVKRTGEKVFLECVQDMDHENMFWYRQDPGLGLRLIYFSYDVKMKEKGDIPEGYSVSREKKERFSLILESASTNQTSMYLCAAARDTSYNEQFFGPGTRLTVL.

The sample holds one count of this clone. The V call is TRBV27, the J call TRBJ2-3; D possibly corresponds to TRBD2 (5 bases). The germline CDR1 and CDR2 sequences are MNHEY and SMNVEV (reference sequence). Trimming cost V 3 bases and J 4 bases, with 8 bases left between them. The CDR3 runs 13 residues. The CDR3 loop is CASSLWTSDTQYF. The CDR3 DNA follows: TGTGCCAGCAGTTTGTGGACTTCAGATACGCAGTATTTT.

The chain has TRBV18 and TRBJ2-1; tentative D call: TRBD2 (6 bases). CDR1 and CDR2 (germline): KGHSH, LQKENI. V lost 7 bases to trimming and J lost 4 bases, with 23 bases between them. The CDR3 consists of 17 residues. CDR3 amino acids: CASFDPGKRGTYNEQFF. In nucleotides, the CDR3 is TGTGCCAGCTTCGACCCCGGCAAGAGAGGGACTTACAATGAGCAGTTCTTC. The variable domain in full, completed from reference TRBV18 and TRBJ2-1, reads NAGVMQNPRHLVRRRGQEARLRCSPMKGHSHVYWYRQLPEEGLKFMVYLQKENIIDESGMPKERFSAEFPKEGPSILRIQQVVRGDSAAYFCASFDPGKRGTYNEQFFGPGTRLTVL.